Listed below are T cell receptor beta chains from one sample, sequenced in a study of vaccination and CD4 T cells after COVID-19. MiXCR, run by TCRdb on the PCR reads, gives a single entry per CDR3 protein. Of roughly 14,000 distinct CDR3 sequences listed, approximately 55% were seen once; the top ten hold around a tenth. Their antigens are not known. Sample: CD4+ T cells from blood, cultured in vitro, taken before SARS-CoV-2 vaccination. The receptors shown here come from a human donor who had recovered from COVID-19. Both conserved end residues are part of each CDR3. The D gene is left open where the match is weak. Clone size is stated in some rows and not others, as once, few, many or a class when expanded.

V gene	J gene	clone size	D gene	CDR3 protein	CDR3 DNA
TRBV6-1	TRBJ2-1	-	-	CASSVGADPYNEQFF	TGTGCCAGCAGTGTCGGAGCGGACCCCTACAATGAGCAGTTCTTC
TRBV7-9	TRBJ1-5	-	-	CASSRDDQPQHF	TGTGCCAGCAGTAGAGACGATCAGCCCCAGCATTTT
TRBV6-1	TRBJ1-2	-	-	CASKQGTILNYGYTF	TGTGCCAGCAAACAAGGGACAATACTAAACTATGGCTACACCTTC
TRBV15	TRBJ2-5	-	-	CATSREDLTGEETQYF	TGTGCCACCAGCAGAGAGGATTTAACTGGTGAAGAGACCCAGTACTTC
TRBV28	TRBJ2-2	-	TRBD1	CASRRQGANTGELFF	TGTGCCAGCAGGAGACAGGGGGCGAACACCGGGGAGCTGTTTTTT
TRBV20-1	TRBJ2-5	few	-	CSARHPWSSGGETQYF	TGCAGTGCTAGACACCCTTGGAGTAGCGGTGGGGAGACCCAGTACTTC
TRBV7-9	TRBJ1-5	-	-	CASSFGAGLNQPQHF	TGTGCCAGCAGCTTTGGGGCGGGGCTGAATCAGCCCCAGCATTTT
TRBV20-1	TRBJ2-3	-	-	CSATTGDTQYF	TGCAGTGCTACCACCGGAGATACGCAGTATTTT
TRBV3-1	TRBJ2-7	-	-	CASSQADYYEQYF	TGTGCCAGCAGCCAAGCGGACTACTACGAGCAGTACTTC
TRBV7-2	TRBJ2-3	once	-	CASSLAGSTDTQYF	TGTGCCAGCAGCTTAGCGGGTAGCACAGATACGCAGTATTTT
TRBV20-1	TRBJ2-1	-	TRBD2	CSARRLAGAVEQFF	TGCAGTGCTAGACGACTAGCGGGAGCGGTTGAGCAGTTCTTC
TRBV20-1	TRBJ1-1	-	TRBD1	CSARPPSGQRVGTEAFF	TGCAGTGCTAGACCCCCATCGGGACAGAGGGTTGGCACTGAAGCTTTCTTT
TRBV11-2	TRBJ2-2	-	-	CASSTLGGWTNTGELFF	TGTGCCAGCAGCACACTGGGGGGCTGGACGAACACCGGGGAGCTGTTTTTT
TRBV24-1	TRBJ2-3	-	-	CATSASPSTDTQYF	TGTGCCACCAGTGCGTCCCCTAGCACAGATACGCAGTATTTT
TRBV19	TRBJ2-5	few	-	CASSAVQETQYF	TGTGCCAGTAGTGCCGTCCAAGAGACCCAGTACTTC
TRBV19	TRBJ1-5	few	-	CASTTPGQPQHF	TGTGCCAGTACAACCCCCGGACAGCCCCAGCATTTT
TRBV4-1	TRBJ2-7	-	-	CASSQLGNEQYF	TGCGCCAGCAGCCAGCTAGGGAACGAGCAGTACTTC
TRBV7-2	TRBJ1-5	few	TRBD1	CASSSATGINQPQHF	TGTGCCAGCAGCTCAGCGACAGGGATCAATCAGCCCCAGCATTTT
TRBV27	TRBJ1-1	few	TRBD1	CASGDREAEAFF	TGTGCCAGCGGTGACAGGGAGGCTGAAGCTTTCTTT
TRBV20-1	TRBJ1-5	-	-	CSVSSMGNQPQHF	TGCAGTGTCTCATCCATGGGCAATCAGCCCCAGCATTTT
TRBV20-1	TRBJ2-3	few	-	CSATYRVYGTDTQYF	TGCAGTGCCACTTACCGAGTCTATGGCACAGATACGCAGTATTTT
TRBV7-7	TRBJ2-5	-	-	CASSVDSSRVETQYF	TGTGCTAGCAGCGTGGACTCCAGTCGAGTAGAGACCCAGTACTTC
TRBV6-2/TRBV6-3	TRBJ2-1	-	-	CASSYSARIGTNEQFF	TGTGCCAGCAGTTACTCAGCCCGTATCGGGACCAACGAGCAGTTCTTC
TRBV30	TRBJ2-6	few	-	CASGRSFSGANVLTF	TGTGCCAGTGGCAGATCGTTCTCTGGGGCCAACGTCCTGACTTTC
TRBV19	TRBJ1-1	few	-	CASSMISGTEAFF	TGTGCCAGTAGTATGATTTCAGGGACTGAAGCTTTCTTT
TRBV20-1	TRBJ1-1	-	-	CSARRNMNTEAFF	TGCAGTGCTAGACGGAACATGAACACTGAAGCTTTCTTT
TRBV19	TRBJ2-2	-	-	CASSASVGGELFF	TGTGCCAGTAGTGCCTCGGTCGGCGGGGAGCTGTTTTTT